The TCR beta chain under discussion was sequenced for a study of T cells after yellow fever vaccination. From the 5' RACE reads, TCRdb called clonotypes with MiXCR, one entry per CDR3 protein. The data show about 5,800 distinct CDR3 sequences, about 6% seen once. This clonotype showed up many times. This receptor was obtained from a man aged 18 to 35 who received the YFV17D yellow fever vaccine. The material sequenced was PBMCs, either bulk or a sorted T-cell subset (CD4+, CD8+, memory, or dextramer-sorted; not recorded which), taken around 16 days after the first yellow fever vaccination.

The CDR3, as DNA: TGTGCCAGCAGTCGCCGACAGGGTGGCCACGAGCAGTACGTC. This translates into CASSRRQGGHEQYV. The chain couples TRBV11-1 to TRBJ2-7; TRBD1 matches at 7 bases. Germline CDR1 reads SGHAT; CDR2 reads FQDESV (reference sequence). The V segment lost 6 bases and the J segment 5 bases; nucleotides outside the gene matches: 10. This CDR3 is built from 14 residues.